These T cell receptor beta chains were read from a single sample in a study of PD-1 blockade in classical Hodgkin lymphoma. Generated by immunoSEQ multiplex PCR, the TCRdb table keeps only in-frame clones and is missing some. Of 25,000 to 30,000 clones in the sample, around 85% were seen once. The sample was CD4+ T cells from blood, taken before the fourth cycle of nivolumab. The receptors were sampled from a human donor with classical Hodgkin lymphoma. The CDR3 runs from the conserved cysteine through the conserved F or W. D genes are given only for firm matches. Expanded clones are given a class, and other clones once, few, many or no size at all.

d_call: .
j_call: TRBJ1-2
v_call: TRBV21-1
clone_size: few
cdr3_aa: CASTYGGYFYGYTF
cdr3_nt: TGTGCCAGCACCTACGGGGGATATTTCTATGGCTACACCTTC

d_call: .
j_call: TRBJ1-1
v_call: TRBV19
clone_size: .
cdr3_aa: CASSIDGFTEAFF
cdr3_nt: TGTGCCAGTAGTATAGACGGCTTCACTGAAGCTTTCTTT

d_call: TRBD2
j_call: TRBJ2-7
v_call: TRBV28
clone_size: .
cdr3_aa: CASSLPGRATYEQYF
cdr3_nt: TGTGCCAGCAGTTTACCCGGGAGGGCAACCTACGAGCAGTACTTC

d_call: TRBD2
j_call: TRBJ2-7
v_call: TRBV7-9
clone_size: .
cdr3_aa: CASSLEGTSTYEQYF
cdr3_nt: TGTGCCAGCAGCTTAGAGGGGACTAGCACCTACGAGCAGTACTTC

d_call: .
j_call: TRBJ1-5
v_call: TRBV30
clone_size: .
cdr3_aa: CAWSLQGNQPQHF
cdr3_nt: TGTGCCTGGAGTCTACAGGGTAATCAGCCCCAGCATTTT

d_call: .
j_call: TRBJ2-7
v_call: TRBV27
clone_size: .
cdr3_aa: CASSSYYEQYF
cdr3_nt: TGTGCCAGCAGTTCCTACTACGAGCAGTACTTC

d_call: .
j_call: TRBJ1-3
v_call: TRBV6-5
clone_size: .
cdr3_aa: CASTSSGNTIYF
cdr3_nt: TGTGCCAGCACTAGCTCTGGAAACACCATATATTTT

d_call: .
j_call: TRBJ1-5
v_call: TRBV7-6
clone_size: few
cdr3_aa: CASSQFPGSNQPQHF
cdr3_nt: TGTGCCAGCAGCCAATTCCCCGGCAGCAATCAGCCCCAGCATTTT

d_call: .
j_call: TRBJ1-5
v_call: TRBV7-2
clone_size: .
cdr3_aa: CASSFRTENQPQHF
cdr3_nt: TGTGCCAGCAGCTTCCGGACAGAAAATCAGCCCCAGCATTTT

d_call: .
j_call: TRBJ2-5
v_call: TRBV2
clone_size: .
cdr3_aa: CASSAQGGETQYF
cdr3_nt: TGTGCCAGCAGTGCTCAGGGGGGGGAGACCCAGTACTTC

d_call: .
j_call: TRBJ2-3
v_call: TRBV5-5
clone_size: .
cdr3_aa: CASSLVVSSTDTQYF
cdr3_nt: TGTGCCAGCAGCTTGGTTGTCTCTAGCACAGATACGCAGTATTTT

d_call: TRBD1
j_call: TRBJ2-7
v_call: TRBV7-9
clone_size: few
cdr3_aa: CASSLSGTGVYEQYF
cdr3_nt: TGTGCCAGCAGCTTATCGGGGACAGGGGTCTACGAGCAGTACTTC

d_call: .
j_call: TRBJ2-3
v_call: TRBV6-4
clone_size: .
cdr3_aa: CASSVEFSTDTQYF
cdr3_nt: TGTGCCAGCAGTGTTGAGTTTAGCACAGATACGCAGTATTTT

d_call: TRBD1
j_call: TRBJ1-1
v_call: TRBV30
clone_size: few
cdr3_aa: CAWSTPRQGWTEAFF
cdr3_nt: TGTGCCTGGAGTACCCCCCGACAGGGGTGGACTGAAGCTTTCTTT

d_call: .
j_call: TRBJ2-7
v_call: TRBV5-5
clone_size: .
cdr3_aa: CASSLYSGGSYEQYF
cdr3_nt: TGTGCCAGCAGCTTGTATTCGGGGGGCAGCTACGAGCAGTACTTC

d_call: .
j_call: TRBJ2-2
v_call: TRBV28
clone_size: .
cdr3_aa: CASSFGQYTGELFF
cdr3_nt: TGTGCCAGCAGTTTCGGACAGTACACCGGGGAGCTGTTTTTT

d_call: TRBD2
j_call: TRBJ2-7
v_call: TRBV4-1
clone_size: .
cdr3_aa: CASSQGPSGSPNEQYF
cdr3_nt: TGCGCCAGCAGCCAAGGGCCTAGCGGGAGTCCAAACGAGCAGTACTTC

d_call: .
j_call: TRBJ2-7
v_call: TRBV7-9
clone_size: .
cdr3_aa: CASSGDGEQYF
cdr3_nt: TGTGCCAGCAGCGGGGACGGCGAGCAGTACTTC

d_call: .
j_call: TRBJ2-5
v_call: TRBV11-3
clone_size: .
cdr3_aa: CASSARWRGTQYF
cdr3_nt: TGTGCCAGCAGCGCGAGGTGGAGAGGGACCCAGTACTTC

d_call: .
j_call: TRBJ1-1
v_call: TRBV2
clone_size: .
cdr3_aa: CASKGAFF
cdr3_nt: TGTGCCAGCAAAGGAGCTTTCTTT

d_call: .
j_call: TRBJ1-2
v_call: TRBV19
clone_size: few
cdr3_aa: CASSTLWGANYGYTF
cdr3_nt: TGTGCCAGTAGTACATTGTGGGGCGCTAACTATGGCTACACCTTC

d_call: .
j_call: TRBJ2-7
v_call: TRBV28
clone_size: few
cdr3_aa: CASSLGLTASYEQYF
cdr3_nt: TGTGCCAGCAGCCTGGGACTCACCGCCTCCTACGAGCAGTACTTC

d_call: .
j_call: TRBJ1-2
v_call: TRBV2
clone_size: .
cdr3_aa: CASSEIGATYGYTF
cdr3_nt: TGTGCCAGCAGTGAGATAGGGGCGACCTATGGCTACACCTTC

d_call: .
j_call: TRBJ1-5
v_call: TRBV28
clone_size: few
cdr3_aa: CASSLWAGQVENQPQHF
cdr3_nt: TGTGCCAGCAGTTTATGGGCGGGGCAGGTTGAAAATCAGCCCCAGCATTTT

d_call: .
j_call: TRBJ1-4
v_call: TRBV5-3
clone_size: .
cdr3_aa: CARSLKKLFF
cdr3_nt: TGTGCCAGAAGCTTGAAAAAACTGTTTTTT

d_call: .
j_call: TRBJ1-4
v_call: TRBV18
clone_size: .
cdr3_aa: CASSPFRTGRSTNEKLFF
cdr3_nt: TGTGCCAGCTCACCGTTCAGGACGGGGCGGAGTACTAATGAAAAACTGTTTTTT